This TCR beta chain was sequenced for a study of shared clonotypes between healthy human individuals. The germline CDR1 and CDR2 sequences are SGHTA and FQGNSA. This CDR3 has 13 residues. V lost 3 bases, J lost 6 bases, and 12 bases lay in between. Clones were sequenced by immunoSEQ multiplex PCR, and TCRdb holds only the in-frame ones, with some missing. The sample has about 1,500,000 clones, around 97% seen once. Worth noting for this clone: Its antigen is not known.

Overall study findings and caveats: About 5% was the fraction of naive CD4 clonotypes found shared across a handful of donors.

Researchers partitioned CD4+ cells into CD45RA+ naive and CD45RA-negative memory subsets. Material for sequencing was naive CD4+ T cells sorted from blood. Indicated subset: CD45RA+ positively selected. The origin of this receptor is a man aged 25-45 years in good health. The gene calls are TRBV7-2 and TRBJ2-7; D not resolved. The chain's CDR3 is CASSLETWVEQYF. The DNA of the CDR3 is TGTGCCAGCAGCTTGGAAACATGGGTCGAGCAGTACTTC. Full variable domain (rest looked up from reference TRBV7-2 and TRBJ2-7): GAGVSQSPSNKVTEKGKDVELRCDPISGHTALYWYRQSLGQGLEFLIYFQGNSAPDKSGLPSDRFSAERTGGSVSTLTIQRTQQEDSAVYLCASSLETWVEQYFGPGTRLTVT.